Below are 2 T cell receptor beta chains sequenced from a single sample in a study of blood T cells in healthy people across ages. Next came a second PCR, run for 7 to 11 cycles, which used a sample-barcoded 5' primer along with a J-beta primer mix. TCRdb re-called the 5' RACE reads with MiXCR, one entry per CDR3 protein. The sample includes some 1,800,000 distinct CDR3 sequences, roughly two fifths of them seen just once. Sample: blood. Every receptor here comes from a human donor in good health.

Here the CDR3 reads CANPRGRLTDTQYF. Here the CDR3 DNA reads TGCGCCAACCCCCGGGGCCGACTCACAGATACGCAGTATTTT. The chain is built from TRBV4-1 and TRBJ2-3; TRBD1 or TRBD2 may be the D gene (5 bases each). The CDR3 has 14 residues. The V gene lost 10 bases and the J gene lost 2 bases, with 16 bases spanning the gap. Germline values: CDR1 MGHRA, CDR2 YSYEKL.

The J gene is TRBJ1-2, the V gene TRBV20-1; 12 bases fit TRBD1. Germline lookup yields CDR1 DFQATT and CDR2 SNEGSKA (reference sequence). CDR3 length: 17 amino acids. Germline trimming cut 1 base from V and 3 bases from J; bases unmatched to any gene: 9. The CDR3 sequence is CSARVPGTGGADYGYTF. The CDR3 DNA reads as TGCAGTGCTAGAGTACCGGGGACAGGGGGCGCAGACTATGGCTACACCTTC.